This T cell receptor (beta chain) was sequenced in a study of blood T cell repertoires in COVID-19. Deletions cut 2 bases from V and 4 bases from J, with 10 bases between. There are 13 residues in the CDR3. CDR1 is SGHDT and CDR2 is YYEEEE in the germline V gene. All enrollees were roughly 18 to 90 years old and from about 24 US areas. Each recovered donor of Cohort 3 presented with two negative PCRs, clearance, or symptom resolution. Methods used by the authors: Counts of nucleated cells, estimated from reference gene primer amplification, were obtained. Measured with immunoSEQ multiplex PCR; TCRdb has only the in-frame clones, and not every one. V, J and clone size are those of that table, while D and trimming were read from the DNA. This sample has fewer than 200,000 clones; 82% occur once, and the top ten carry around a sixth.

Sequences were obtained from PBMCs or T cells enriched from blood (not recorded which). This sequence joins TRBV5-6 and TRBJ2-7; tentatively, D is TRBD2 (5 bases). The TCR originated in a man in his fifties or sixties who had recovered from COVID-19. CDR3: CASSLPQRYEQYF. The CDR3 DNA follows: TGTGCCAGCAGCTTACCCCAGCGGTACGAGCAGTACTTC.